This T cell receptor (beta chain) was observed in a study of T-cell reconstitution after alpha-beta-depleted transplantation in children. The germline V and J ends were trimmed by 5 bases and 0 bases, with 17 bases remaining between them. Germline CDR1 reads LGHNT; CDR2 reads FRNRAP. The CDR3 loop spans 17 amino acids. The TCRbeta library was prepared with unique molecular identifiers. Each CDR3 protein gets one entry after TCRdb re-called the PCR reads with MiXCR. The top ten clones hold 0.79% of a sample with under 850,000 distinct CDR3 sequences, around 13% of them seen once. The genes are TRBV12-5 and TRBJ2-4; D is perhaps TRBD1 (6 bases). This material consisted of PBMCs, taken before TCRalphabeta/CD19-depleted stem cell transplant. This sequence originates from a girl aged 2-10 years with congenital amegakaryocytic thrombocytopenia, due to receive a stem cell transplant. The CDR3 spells CASGPLDRNLAKNIQYF. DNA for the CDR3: TGTGCTAGTGGTCCCCTCGACAGGAATCTAGCCAAAAACATTCAGTACTTC.